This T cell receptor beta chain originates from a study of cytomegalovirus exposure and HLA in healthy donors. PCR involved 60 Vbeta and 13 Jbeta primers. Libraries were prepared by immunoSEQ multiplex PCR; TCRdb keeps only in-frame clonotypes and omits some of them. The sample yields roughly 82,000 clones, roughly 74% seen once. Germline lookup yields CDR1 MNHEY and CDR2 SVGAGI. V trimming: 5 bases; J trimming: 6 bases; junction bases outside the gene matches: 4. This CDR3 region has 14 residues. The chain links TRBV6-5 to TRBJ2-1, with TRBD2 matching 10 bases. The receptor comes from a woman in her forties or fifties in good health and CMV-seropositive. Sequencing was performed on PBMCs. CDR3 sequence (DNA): TGTGCCAGCAGTCTAGCGGGAGCTAGCAATGAGCAGTTCTTC. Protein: CASSLAGASNEQFF.